The clone carrying this T cell receptor (beta chain) was seen once. Antigen specificity is unknown. The data originate from a study of cytomegalovirus exposure and HLA in healthy donors. Whole-study findings and limits: In an earlier analysis, in 540 or so donors, most V segments appeared productive either ~90% or ~30% of the time. In a later analysis, parvovirus B19, influenza, CMV and Epstein-Barr virus appeared linked to several top co-occurrence clusters.

The CDR3 totals 13 residues. Germline CDR1 SGHTA, CDR2 FQGTGA. The V and J ends lost 2 bases and 11 bases respectively, with 15 bases between them. The PCR ran on 60 Vbeta and 13 Jbeta primers. Profiled with immunoSEQ multiplex PCR; TCRdb holds only in-frame clones, not every one. This table has 100,000 to 150,000 clones, 75% to 85% appearing once. The sample was PBMCs. The chain links TRBV7-3 to TRBJ1-1; D is possibly TRBD1 (5 bases). The clonotype comes from a woman aged 50 to 60 in good health and CMV-seropositive. The CDR3 protein is CASSLEDGARAFF. DNA for the CDR3: TGTGCCAGCAGCTTAGAGGATGGGGCCAGGGCTTTCTTT.